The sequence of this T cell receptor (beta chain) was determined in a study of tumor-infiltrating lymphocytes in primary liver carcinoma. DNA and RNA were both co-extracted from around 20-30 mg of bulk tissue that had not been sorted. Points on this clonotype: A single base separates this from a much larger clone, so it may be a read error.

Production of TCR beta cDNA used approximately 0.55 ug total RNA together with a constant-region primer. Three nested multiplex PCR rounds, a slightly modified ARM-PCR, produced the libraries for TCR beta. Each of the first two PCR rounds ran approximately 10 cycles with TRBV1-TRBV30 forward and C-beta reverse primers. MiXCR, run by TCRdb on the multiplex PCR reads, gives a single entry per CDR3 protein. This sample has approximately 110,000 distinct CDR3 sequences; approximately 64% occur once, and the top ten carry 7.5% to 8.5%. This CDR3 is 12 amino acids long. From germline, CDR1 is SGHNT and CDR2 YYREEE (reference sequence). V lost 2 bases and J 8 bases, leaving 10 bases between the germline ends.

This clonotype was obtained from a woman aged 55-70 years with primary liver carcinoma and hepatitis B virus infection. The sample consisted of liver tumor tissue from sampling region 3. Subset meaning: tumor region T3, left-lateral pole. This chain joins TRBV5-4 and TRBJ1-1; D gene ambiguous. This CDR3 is CASSFPRGEAFF. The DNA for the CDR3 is TGTGCCAGCAGCTTCCCACGGGGAGAAGCTTTCTTT.